What follows describes a single T cell receptor (beta chain). Noted time point: baseline, week 1 (first vaccination visit). Treatment given: pre-vaccination baseline after standard-of-care therapy. These data are taken from a study of a mutant IDH1 vaccine in newly diagnosed glioma. This CDR3 is 13 amino acids long. Germline lookup yields CDR1 SGHNT and CDR2 YYREEE (reference sequence). V was cut by 2 bases and J by 9 bases, with 12 bases left in between. Generated by immunoSEQ multiplex PCR, the TCRdb table keeps only in-frame clones and is missing some. The sample has 99,000 or so clones; roughly 89% are singletons.

The gene calls are TRBV5-4 and TRBJ2-1; D is unclear. This specimen consisted of PBMCs, obtained from a glioma patient treated with radiotherapy, temozolomide or both. The TCR originated in a woman aged 50 to 60 with glioma. The CDR3 coding sequence is TGTGCCAGCAGCTTAGTCCCGATGGGTGAGCAGTTCTTC. Amino acids: CASSLVPMGEQFF.